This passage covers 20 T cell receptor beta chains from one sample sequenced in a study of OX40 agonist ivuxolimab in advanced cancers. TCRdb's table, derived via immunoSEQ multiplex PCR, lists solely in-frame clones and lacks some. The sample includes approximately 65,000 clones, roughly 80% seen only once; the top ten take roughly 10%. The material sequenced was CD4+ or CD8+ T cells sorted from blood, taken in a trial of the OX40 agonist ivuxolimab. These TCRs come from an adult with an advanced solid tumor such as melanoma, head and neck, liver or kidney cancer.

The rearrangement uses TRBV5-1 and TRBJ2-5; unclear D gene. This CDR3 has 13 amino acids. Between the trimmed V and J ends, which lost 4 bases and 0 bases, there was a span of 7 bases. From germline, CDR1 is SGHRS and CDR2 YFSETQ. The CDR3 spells CASSMGNQETQYF. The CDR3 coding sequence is TGCGCCAGCAGCATGGGAAACCAAGAGACCCAGTACTTC.

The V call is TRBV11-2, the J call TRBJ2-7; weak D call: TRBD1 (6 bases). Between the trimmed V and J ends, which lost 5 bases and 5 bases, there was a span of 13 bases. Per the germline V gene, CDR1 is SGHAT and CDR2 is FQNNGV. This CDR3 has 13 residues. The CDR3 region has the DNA TGTGCCAGCAGCCGAACAGGGAACCACGAGCAGTACGTC. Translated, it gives CASSRTGNHEQYV.

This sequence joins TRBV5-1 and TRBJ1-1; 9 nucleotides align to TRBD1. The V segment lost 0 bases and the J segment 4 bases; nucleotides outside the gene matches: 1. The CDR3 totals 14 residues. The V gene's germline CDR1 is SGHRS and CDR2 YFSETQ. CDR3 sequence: CASSLAGQGTEAFF. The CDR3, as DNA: TGCGCCAGCAGCTTGGCGGGACAGGGCACTGAAGCTTTCTTT. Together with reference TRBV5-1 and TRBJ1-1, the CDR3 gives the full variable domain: KAGVTQTPRYLIKTRGQQVTLSCSPISGHRSVSWYQQTPGQGLQFLFEYFSETQRNKGNFPGRFSGRQFSNSRSEMNVSTLELGDSALYLCASSLAGQGTEAFFGQGTRLTVV.

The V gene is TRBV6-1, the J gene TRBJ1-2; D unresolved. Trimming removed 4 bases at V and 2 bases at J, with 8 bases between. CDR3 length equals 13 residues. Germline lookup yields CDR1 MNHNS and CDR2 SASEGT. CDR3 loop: CASSASTNYGYTF. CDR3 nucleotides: TGTGCCAGCAGTGCGAGCACAAACTATGGCTACACCTTC.

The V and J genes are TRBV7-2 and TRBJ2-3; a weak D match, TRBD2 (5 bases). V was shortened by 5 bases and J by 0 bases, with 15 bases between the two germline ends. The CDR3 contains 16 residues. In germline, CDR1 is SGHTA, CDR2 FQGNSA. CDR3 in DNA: TGTGCCAGCAGCCAGATTAGCGTCTATAGCACAGATACGCAGTATTTT. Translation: CASSQISVYSTDTQYF.

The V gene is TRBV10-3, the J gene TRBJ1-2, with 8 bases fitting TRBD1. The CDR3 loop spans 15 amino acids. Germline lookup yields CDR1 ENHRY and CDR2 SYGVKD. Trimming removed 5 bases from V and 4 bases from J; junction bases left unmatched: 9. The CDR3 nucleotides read TGTGCCATCAGTCGCGGACAGGGAAGCATCTATGGCTACACCTTC. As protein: CAISRGQGSIYGYTF.

The CDR3 is CASSYKSMAFF. For the CDR3, the DNA is TGTGCCAGCAGTTACAAGTCCATGGCTTTCTTT. The J gene is TRBJ1-1, the V gene TRBV28; D is unresolved. Germline assignment: CDR1 MDHEN and CDR2 SYDVKM. The V end was cut by 4 bases, the J end by 11 bases, with 11 bases between. The CDR3 covers 11 residues.

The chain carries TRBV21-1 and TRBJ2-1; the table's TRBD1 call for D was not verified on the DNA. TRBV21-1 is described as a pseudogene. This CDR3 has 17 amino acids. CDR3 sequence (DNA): TGTGCCAGCAGCAAAGTAGCTCGTAGGGGGCGGAACAATGAGCAGTTCTTC. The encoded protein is CASSKVARRGRNNEQFF.

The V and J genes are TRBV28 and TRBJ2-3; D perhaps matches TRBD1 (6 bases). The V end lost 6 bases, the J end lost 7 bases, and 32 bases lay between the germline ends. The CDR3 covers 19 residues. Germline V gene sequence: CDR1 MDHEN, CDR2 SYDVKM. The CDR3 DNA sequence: TGTGCCAGCAGCTTGAACGGCGGACAGTGGTTTGGAAGTTTATATACGCAGTATTTT. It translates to CASSLNGGQWFGSLYTQYF.

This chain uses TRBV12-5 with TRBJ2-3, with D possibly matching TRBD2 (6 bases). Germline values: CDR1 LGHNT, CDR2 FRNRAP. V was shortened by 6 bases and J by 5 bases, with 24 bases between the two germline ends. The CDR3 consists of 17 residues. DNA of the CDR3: TGTGCTAGTGGGGCTGGGATCGGAGGGCCGTGGGGAGATACGCAGTATTTT. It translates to CASGAGIGGPWGDTQYF.

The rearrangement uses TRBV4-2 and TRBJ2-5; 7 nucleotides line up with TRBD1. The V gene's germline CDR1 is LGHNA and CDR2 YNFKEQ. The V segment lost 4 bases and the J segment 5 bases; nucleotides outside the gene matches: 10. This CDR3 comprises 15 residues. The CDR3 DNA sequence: TGTGCCAGCAGCCGATTGGGACAGACGGGGGAGACCCAGTACTTC. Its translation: CASSRLGQTGETQYF.

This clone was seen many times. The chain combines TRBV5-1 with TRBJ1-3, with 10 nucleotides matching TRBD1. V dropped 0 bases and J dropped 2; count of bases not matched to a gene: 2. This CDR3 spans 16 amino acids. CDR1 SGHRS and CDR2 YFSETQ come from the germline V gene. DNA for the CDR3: TGCGCCAGCAGCTTGGGGACAGGGGGTACTGGAAACACCATATATTTT. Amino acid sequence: CASSLGTGGTGNTIYF.

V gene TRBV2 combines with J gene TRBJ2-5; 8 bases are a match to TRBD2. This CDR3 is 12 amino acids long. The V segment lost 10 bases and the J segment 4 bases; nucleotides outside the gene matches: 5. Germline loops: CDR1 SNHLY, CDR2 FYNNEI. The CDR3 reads CATEAGGETQYF. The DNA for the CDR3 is TGTGCCACCGAGGCGGGGGGAGAGACCCAGTACTTC.

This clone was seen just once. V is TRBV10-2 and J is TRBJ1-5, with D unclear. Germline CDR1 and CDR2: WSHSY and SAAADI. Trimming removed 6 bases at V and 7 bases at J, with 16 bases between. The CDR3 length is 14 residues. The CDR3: CASRNDPPGQPQHF. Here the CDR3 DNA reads TGCGCCAGCAGAAACGACCCTCCTGGGCAGCCCCAGCATTTT.

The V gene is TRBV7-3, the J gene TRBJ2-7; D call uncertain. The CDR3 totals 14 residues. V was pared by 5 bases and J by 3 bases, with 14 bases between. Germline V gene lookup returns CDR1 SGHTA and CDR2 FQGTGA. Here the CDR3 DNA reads TGTGCCAGCAGCCCCCCCCGGCGACTCTACGAGCAGTACGTC. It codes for CASSPPRRLYEQYV.

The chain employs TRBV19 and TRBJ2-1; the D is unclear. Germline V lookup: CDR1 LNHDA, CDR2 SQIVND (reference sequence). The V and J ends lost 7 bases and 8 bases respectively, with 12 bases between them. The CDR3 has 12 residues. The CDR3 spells CASNTQRDEQFF. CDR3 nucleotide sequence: TGTGCCAGTAACACGCAACGGGATGAGCAGTTCTTC.

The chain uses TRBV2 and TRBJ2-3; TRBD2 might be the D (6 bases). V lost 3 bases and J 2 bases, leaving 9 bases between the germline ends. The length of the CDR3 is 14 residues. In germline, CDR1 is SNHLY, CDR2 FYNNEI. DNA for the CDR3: TGTGCCAGCAGTGAGGCGGGATCCACAGATACGCAGTATTTT. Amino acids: CASSEAGSTDTQYF.

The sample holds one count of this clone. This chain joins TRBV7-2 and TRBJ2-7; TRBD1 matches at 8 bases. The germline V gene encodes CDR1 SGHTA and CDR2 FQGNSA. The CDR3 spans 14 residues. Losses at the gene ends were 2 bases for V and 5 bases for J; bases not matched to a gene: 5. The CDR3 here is CASSLQGAGNEQYF. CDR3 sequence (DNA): TGTGCCAGCAGCTTACAGGGGGCTGGAAACGAGCAGTACTTC. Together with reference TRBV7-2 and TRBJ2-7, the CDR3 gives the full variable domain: GAGVSQSPSNKVTEKGKDVELRCDPISGHTALYWYRQSLGQGLEFLIYFQGNSAPDKSGLPSDRFSAERTGGSVSTLTIQRTQQEDSAVYLCASSLQGAGNEQYFGPGTRLTVT.

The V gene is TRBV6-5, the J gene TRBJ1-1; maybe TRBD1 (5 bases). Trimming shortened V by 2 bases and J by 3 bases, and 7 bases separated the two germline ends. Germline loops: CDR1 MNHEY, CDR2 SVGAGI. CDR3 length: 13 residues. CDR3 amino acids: CASSYRGYTEAFF. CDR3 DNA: TGTGCCAGCAGTTACCGGGGGTACACTGAAGCTTTCTTT.

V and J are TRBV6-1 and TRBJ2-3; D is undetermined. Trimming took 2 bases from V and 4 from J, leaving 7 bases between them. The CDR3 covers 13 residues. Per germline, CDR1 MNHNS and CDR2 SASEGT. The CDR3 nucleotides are TGTGCCAGCAGTGAATCCGGAGCAGATACGCAGTATTTT. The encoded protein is CASSESGADTQYF.